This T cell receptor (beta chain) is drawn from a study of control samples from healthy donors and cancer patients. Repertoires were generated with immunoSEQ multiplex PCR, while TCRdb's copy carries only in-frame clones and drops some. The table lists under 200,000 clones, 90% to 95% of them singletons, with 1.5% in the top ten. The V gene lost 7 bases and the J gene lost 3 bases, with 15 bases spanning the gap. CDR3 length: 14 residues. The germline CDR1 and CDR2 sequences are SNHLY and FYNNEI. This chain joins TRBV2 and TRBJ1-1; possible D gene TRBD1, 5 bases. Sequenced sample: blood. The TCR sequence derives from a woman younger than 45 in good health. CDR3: CASIPGFGDTEAFF. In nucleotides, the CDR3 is TGTGCCAGCATCCCAGGGTTCGGGGACACTGAAGCTTTCTTT.